This TCR beta chain came from a study of cytotoxic CD8 clonotypes in ibrutinib-treated CLL. Study information: Response samples were taken after a median of approximately 13 months on treatment, range 6 to 36. Regarding the study as a whole: Clonality rose at ibrutinib response and fell back toward baseline at progression.

The intended depth for sequencing was 1 in 200,000 to 1 in 1 million T cells. TCRdb keeps only in-frame clones here, not all; method: immunoSEQ multiplex PCR. The repertoire holds about 40,000 clones, with about 70% as singletons. This CDR3 is built from 11 residues. Germline assignment: CDR1 SNHLY and CDR2 FYNNEI. V was shortened by 7 bases and J by 4 bases, with 5 bases between the two germline ends. As for this clone: As yet, its antigen is unknown.

The receptor comes from a human donor with chronic lymphocytic leukemia. Sequenced material: PBMCs, taken at disease progression, from a patient treated with ibrutinib. This chain uses TRBV2 with TRBJ2-1; D gene unclear. The CDR3 DNA is TGTGCCAGCAATGTATACAATGAGCAGTTCTTC. This codes for CASNVYNEQFF.